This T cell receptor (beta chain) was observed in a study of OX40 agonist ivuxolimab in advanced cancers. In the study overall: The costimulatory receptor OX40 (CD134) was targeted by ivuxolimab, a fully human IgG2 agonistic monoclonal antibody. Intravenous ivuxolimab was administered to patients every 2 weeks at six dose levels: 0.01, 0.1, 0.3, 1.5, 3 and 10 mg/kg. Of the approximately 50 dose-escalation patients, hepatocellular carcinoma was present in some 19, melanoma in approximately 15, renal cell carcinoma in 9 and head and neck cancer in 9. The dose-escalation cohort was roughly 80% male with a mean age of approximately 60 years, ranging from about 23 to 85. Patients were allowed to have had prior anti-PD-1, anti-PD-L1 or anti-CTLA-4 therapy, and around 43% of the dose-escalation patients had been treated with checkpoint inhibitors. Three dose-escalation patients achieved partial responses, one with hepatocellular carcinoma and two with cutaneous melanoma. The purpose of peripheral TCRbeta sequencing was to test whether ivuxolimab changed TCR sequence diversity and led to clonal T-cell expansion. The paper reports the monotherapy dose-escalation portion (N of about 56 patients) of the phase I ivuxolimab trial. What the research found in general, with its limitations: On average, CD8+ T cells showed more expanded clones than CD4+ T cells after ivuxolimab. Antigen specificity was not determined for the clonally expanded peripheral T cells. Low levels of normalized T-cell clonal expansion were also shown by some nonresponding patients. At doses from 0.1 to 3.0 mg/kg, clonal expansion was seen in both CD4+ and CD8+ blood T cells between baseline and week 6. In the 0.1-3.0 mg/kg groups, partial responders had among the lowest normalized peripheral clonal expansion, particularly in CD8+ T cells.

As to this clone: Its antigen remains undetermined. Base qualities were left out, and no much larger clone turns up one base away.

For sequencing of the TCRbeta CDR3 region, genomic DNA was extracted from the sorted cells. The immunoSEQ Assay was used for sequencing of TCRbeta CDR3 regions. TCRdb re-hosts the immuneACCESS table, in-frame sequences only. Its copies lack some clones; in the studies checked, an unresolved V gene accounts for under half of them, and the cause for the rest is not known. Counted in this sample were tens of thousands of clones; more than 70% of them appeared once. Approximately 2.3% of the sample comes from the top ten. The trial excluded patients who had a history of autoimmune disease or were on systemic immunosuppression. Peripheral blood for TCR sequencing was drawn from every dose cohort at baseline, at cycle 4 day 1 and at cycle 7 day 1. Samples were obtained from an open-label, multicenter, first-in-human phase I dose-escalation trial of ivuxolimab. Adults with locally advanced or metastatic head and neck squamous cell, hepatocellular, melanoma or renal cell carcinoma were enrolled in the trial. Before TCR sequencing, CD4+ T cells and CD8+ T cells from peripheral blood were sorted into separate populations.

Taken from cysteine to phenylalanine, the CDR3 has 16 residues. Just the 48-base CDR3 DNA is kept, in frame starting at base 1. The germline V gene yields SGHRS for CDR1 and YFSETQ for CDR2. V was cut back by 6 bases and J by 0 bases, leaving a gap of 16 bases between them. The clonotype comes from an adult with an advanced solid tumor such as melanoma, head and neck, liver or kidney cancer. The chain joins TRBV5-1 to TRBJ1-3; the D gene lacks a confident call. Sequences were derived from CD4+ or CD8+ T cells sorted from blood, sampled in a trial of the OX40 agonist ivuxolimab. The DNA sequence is TGCGCCAGCACCTCCGCGGACGGGAGCTCTGGAAACACCATATATTTT. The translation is CASTSADGSSGNTIYF.